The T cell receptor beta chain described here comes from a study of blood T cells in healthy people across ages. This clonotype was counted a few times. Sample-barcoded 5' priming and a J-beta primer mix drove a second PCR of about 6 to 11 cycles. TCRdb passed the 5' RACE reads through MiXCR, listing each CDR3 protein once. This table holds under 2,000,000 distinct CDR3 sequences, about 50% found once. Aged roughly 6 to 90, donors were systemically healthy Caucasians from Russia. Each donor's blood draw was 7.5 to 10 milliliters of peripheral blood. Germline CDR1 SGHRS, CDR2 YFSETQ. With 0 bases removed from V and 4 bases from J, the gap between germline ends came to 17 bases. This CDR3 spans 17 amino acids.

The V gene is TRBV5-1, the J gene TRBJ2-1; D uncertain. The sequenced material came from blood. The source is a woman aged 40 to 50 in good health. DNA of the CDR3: TGCGCCAGCAGCTTGGGAACCGGGTGGGTGTCGTACAATGAGCAGTTCTTC. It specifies CASSLGTGWVSYNEQFF.